This TCR beta chain was observed in a study of cytomegalovirus exposure and HLA in healthy donors. The CDR3 contains 16 residues. Trimming took 2 bases from V and 0 from J, leaving 14 bases between them. The germline V gene encodes CDR1 SGHRS and CDR2 YFSETQ. General study results and limits: Exclusion as indistinguishable affected some V segments, including TRBV6-2 and TRBV6-3. Specificity of three CMV-associated chains for CMV antigens was verified in vitro.

In regard to this clone: Its antigen remains unknown.

A multiplex PCR was run with 60 Vbeta primers and 13 Jbeta primers. The table came from immunoSEQ multiplex PCR; TCRdb's copy has only in-frame clones and leaves some out. The sample yields around 120,000 clones, 15% to 17% seen once. This TCR derives from a woman in her late teens or twenties in good health and CMV-seronegative. The sequencing sample was made of PBMCs. This chain connects TRBV5-1 to TRBJ1-1; perhaps TRBD1 as D (6 bases). The CDR3 DNA follows: TGCGCCAGCAGCTTCGTTCCCGGGACAATGAACACTGAAGCTTTCTTT. Residues: CASSFVPGTMNTEAFF.